This T cell receptor beta chain appears in the sequencing data of a study of T cells in women clearing cervical HPV infection. Across the whole study: For cases, blood was sampled a median approximately 150 days after lesion detection, interquartile range roughly 90 to 230 days.

With respect to this clone: Sequencing ends 3 residues short of the CDR3 end; the germline J gene provides the rest.

J was trimmed by 3 bases and V by 7 bases; bases with no gene match: 4. From germline, CDR1 is SNHLY and CDR2 FYNNEI. The CDR3 has 13 residues. Measured with immunoSEQ multiplex PCR; TCRdb has only the in-frame clones, and not every one. The repertoire table contains over 45,000 clones. The chain uses TRBV2 and TRBJ2-5; the match to TRBD1 covers 8 bases. This receptor was taken from a woman aged 18 to 75 with a cervical HPV16 infection that either progressed to CIN3+ or cleared (not recorded which). Source material: blood buffy coat. CDR3 DNA, as far as it was read: TGTGCCAGCAACAGGGGGTGGGAAGAGACC. This encodes CASNRGWEET. The whole CDR3 region reads CASNRGWEETQYF.